The source of this T cell receptor (beta chain) is a study of blood T cell repertoires in COVID-19. About the research overall: Spain, Italy and the United States supplied samples that represented acute and convalescent COVID-19. Sources were T cells, B-cell-depleted T cells, or PBMCs; the material itself was cDNA or gDNA.

Germline V lookup: CDR1 SGHTA, CDR2 FQGNSA. After removal of 6 bases from V and 4 bases from J, the junction contained 6 bases not matched to a gene. CDR3 length equals 14 residues. Source study methods: Reference gene primer amplification gave estimated nucleated cell counts. The assay was immunoSEQ multiplex PCR, and TCRdb's table has in-frame clones only and misses some. V and J calls and clone size come straight from that table; D and trimming were deduced from the DNA. The data hold fewer than 250,000 clones, with roughly four fifths observed a single time. The receptor's source is a woman aged 40 to 50 with active or convalescent COVID-19. The chain couples TRBV7-2 to TRBJ2-5, with 9 bases fitting TRBD1. Sequenced input: peripheral blood. This chain's CDR3 is CASSSTGGLETQYF. CDR3 nucleotide sequence: TGTGCCAGCAGTTCAACAGGGGGCCTAGAGACCCAGTACTTC.